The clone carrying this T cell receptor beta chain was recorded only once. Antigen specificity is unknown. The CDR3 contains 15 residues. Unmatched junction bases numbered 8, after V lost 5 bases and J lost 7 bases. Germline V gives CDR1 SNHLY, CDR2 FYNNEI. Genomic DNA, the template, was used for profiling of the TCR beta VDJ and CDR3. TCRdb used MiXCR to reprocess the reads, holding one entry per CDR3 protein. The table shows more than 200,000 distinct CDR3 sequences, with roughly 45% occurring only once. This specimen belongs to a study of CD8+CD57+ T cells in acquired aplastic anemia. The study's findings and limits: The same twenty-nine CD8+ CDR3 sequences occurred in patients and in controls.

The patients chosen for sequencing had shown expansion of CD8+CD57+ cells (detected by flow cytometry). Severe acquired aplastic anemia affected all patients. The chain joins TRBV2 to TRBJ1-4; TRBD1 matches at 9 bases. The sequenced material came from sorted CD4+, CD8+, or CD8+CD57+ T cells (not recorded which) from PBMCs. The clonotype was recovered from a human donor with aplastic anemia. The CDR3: CASSPEGQGGEKLFF. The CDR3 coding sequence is TGTGCCAGCAGTCCCGAGGGACAGGGTGGTGAAAAACTGTTTTTT.